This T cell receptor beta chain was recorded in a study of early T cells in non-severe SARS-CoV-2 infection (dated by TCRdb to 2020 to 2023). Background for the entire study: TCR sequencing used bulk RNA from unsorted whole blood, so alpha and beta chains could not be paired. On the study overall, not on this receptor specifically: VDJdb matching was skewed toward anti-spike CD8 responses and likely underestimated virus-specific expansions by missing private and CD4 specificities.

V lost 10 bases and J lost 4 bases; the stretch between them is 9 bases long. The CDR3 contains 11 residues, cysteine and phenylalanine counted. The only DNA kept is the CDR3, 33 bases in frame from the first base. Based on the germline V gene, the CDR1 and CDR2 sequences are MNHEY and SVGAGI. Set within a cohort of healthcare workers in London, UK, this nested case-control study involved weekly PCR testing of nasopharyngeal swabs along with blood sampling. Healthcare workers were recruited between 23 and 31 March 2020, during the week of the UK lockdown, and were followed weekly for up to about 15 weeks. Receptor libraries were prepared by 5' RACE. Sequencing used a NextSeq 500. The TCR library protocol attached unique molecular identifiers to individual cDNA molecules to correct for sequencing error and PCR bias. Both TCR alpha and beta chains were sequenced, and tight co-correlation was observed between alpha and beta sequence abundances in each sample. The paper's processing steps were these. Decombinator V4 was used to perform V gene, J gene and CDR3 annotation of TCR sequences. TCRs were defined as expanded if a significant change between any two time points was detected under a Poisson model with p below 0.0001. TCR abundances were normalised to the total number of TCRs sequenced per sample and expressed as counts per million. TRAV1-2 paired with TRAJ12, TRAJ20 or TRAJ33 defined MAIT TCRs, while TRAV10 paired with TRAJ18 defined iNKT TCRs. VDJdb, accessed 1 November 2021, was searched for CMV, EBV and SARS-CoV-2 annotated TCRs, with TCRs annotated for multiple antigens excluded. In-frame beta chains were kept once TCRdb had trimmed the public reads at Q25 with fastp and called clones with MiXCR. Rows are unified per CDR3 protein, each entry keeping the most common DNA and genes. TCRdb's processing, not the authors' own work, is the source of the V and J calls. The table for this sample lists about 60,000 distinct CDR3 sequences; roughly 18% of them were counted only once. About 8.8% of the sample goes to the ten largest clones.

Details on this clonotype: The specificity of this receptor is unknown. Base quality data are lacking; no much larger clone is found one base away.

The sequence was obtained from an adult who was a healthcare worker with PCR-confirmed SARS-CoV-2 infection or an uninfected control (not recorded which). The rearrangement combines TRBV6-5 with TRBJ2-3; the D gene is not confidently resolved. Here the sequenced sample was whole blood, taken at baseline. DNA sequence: TGTGCCACCACGCGTTCAGATACGCAGTATTTT. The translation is CATTRSDTQYF.